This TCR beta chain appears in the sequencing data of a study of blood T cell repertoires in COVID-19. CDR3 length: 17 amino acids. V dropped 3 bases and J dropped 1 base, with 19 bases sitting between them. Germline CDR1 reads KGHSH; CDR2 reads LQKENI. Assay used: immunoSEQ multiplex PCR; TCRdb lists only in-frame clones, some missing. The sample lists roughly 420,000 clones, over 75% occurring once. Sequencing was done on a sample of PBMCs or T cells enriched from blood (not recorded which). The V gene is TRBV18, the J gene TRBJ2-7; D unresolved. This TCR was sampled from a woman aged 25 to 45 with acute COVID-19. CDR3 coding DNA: TGTGCCAGCTCACCTGAAGCCATCAGGCCACGGTCCTACGAGCAGTACTTC. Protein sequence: CASSPEAIRPRSYEQYF.